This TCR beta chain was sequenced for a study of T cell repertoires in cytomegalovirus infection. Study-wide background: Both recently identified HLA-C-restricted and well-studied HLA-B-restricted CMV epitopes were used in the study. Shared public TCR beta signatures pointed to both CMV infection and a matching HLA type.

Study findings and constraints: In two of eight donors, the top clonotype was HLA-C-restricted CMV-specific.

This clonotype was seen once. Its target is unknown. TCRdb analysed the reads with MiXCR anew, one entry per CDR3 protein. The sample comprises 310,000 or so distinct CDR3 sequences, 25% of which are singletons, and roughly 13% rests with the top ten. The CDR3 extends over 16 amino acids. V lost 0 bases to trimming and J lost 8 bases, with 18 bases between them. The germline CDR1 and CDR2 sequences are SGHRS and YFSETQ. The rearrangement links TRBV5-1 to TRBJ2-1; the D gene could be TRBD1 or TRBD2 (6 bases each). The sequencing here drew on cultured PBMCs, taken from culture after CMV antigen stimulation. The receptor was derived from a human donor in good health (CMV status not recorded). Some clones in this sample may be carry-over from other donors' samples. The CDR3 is CASSLGPGGDTYEQFF. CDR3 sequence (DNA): TGCGCCAGCAGCTTGGGGCCGGGCGGGGACACCTATGAGCAGTTCTTC.